Listed here are 25 T cell receptor beta chains from one sample, sequenced in a study of T cells in Graves' hyperthyroidism and ophthalmopathy. TCR beta CDR3 regions were amplified from RNA. The TCR CDR3 first-round RT-PCR relied on the HTBI primer set. TCRdb reprocessed the multiplex PCR reads via MiXCR and lists one record per CDR3 protein. Of hundreds of thousands of distinct CDR3 sequences listed, around 15% are singletons. The sequencing sample was made of blood. These receptors were collected from a man aged 50 to 60 with Graves' ophthalmopathy.

This clonotype was seen at least ten times. The CDR3 DNA sequence: TGTGCCAGCAGTTTAGTGGGAGCAGGGGAAGCTTTCTTT. Translating it yields CASSLVGAGEAFF. The gene calls are TRBV12-3 or TRBV12-4 and TRBJ1-1; TRBD1 is a possible D gene (5 bases). CDR3 length: 13 amino acids. Trimming stripped 1 base from V and 8 bases from J, with 11 bases between.

This clonotype was counted ten times or more. The V call is TRBV30, the J call TRBJ1-3; TRBD1 might be the D (5 bases). The germline gives CDR1 GTSNPN, CDR2 SVGIG (reference sequence). V was pared by 0 bases and J by 3 bases, with 18 bases between. The CDR3 runs 17 residues. The CDR3 nucleotides are TGTGCCTGGAGTGTAAAGGAAGGGGAATTCTTTGGAAACACCATATATTTT. This translates into CAWSVKEGEFFGNTIYF.

This clonotype appeared a single time. A much larger clonotype is one base distant, so this may be a read error. The J gene is TRBJ1-2, the V gene TRBV6-1; TRBD1 matches at 10 bases. CDR1 MNHNS and CDR2 SASEGT come from the germline V gene. The CDR3 runs 17 residues. The CDR3 nucleotides are TGTGCCAACAGTGCCCGGGACAGGGGAAGGGCTAACTATGGCTACACCTTC. Its protein is CANSARDRGRANYGYTF.

The V call is TRBV14, the J call TRBJ1-5, with D unclear. The CDR3 totals 21 residues. CDR1 is SGHDN and CDR2 is FVKESK in the germline V gene. V was cut by 0 bases and J by 0 bases, with 24 bases left in between. CDR3 sequence reads: CASSQEDRPFRPDCSNQPQHF. DNA for the CDR3: TGTGCCAGCAGCCAAGAAGATCGGCCGTTCCGCCCAGATTGTAGCAATCAGCCCCAGCATTTT.

This clonotype was observed at least ten times. The V gene is TRBV4-1, the J gene TRBJ2-5, with D perhaps TRBD1 (6 bases). V lost 4 bases and J lost 6, with 18 bases in between. Germline lookup yields CDR1 MGHRA and CDR2 YSYEKL. CDR3 length equals 15 residues. The CDR3 region is CASSPQTGSMKTQYF. The CDR3 DNA reads TGCGCCAGCAGCCCCCAGACAGGCTCTATGAAGACCCAGTACTTC.

There are many counts of this clonotype. This chain uses TRBV12-3 or TRBV12-4 with TRBJ1-1; TRBD1 matches at 7 bases. J lost 1 base, V lost 3 bases, and 5 bases had no gene match. The CDR3 runs to 15 residues. The CDR3 nucleotides are TGTGCCAGCAGTTTGGGGGGGACAGCGAACACTGAAGCTTTCTTT. It yields the protein CASSLGGTANTEAFF.

At least ten counts were recorded for this clonotype. The CDR3 DNA is TGTGCCAGCAGTTTTCTAGCGGGAGGGTTGGGCGAGCAGTACTTC. Amino acid sequence: CASSFLAGGLGEQYF. The genes are TRBV12-3 or TRBV12-4 and TRBJ2-7, with TRBD2 identical over 12 bases. The CDR3 extends over 15 amino acids. With V trimmed by 3 bases and J by 6 bases, 6 bases remained unmatched.

The J gene is TRBJ1-2, the V gene TRBV5-4, with TRBD1 identical over 7 bases. The CDR3 covers 14 residues. V was clipped by 0 bases and J by 7 bases; unmatched bases: 6. CDR1 SGHNT and CDR2 YYREEE come from the germline V gene (reference sequence). In DNA form, the CDR3 reads TGTGCCAGCAGCTTGGAGGGGGCGAGGGTTGGCTACACCTTC. This gives the protein CASSLEGARVGYTF. The whole variable domain, filled in from reference TRBV5-4 and TRBJ1-2, reads ETGVTQSPTHLIKTRGQQVTLRCSSQSGHNTVSWYQQALGQGPQFIFQYYREEENGRGNFPPRFSGLQFPNYSSELNVNALELDDSALYLCASSLEGARVGYTFGSGTRLTVV.

The sample holds a few counts of this clonotype. Germline is not matched at one junction end, which may reflect a read error. J is TRBJ2-5 and V is TRBV20-1, with a weak D call TRBD1 (6 bases). The CDR3 consists of 15 residues. Germline lookup yields CDR1 DFQATT and CDR2 SNEGSKA (reference sequence). This CDR3 reads CSARAWQGNQETRYF. CDR3 nucleotides: TGCAGTGCTAGAGCATGGCAGGGGAACCAAGAGACCCGGTACTTC.

This clonotype was observed many times. The chain recombines TRBV6-1 with TRBJ1-1; possible D gene TRBD1, 6 bases. The CDR3 length is 16 residues. Germline assignment: CDR1 MNHNS and CDR2 SASEGT. Trimming cost V 8 bases and J 0 bases, with 19 bases left between them. DNA of the CDR3: TGTGCCAGCTTCCGTGTGGACAGAATAATGAACACTGAAGCTTTCTTT. Translated: CASFRVDRIMNTEAFF.

This clonotype was seen ten or more times. As DNA, the CDR3 is TGTGCCAGCAGTGAAGCTCATGGAAACCCGCACTATGGCTACACCTTC. Translated: CASSEAHGNPHYGYTF. The chain links TRBV6-1 to TRBJ1-2; no definite D call. This CDR3 region has 16 residues. The germline V and J ends were trimmed by 0 bases and 3 bases, with 14 bases remaining between them. Germline CDR1 reads MNHNS; CDR2 reads SASEGT.

This clonotype was picked up one time. V usage is TRBV27 and J usage is TRBJ2-7; 11 bases agree with TRBD1. Germline V gene data show CDR1 as MNHEY and CDR2 as SMNVEV (reference sequence). The CDR3 loop spans 14 amino acids. Trimming removed 1 base from V and 5 bases from J; junction bases left unmatched: 1. DNA for the CDR3: TGTGCCAGCAGTTTATGGACAGGGGGCCACGAGCAGTACTTC. Amino acids: CASSLWTGGHEQYF.

This clonotype was found a few times. Given a much more abundant clone one base away, this may be a read error. The chain recombines TRBV11-2 with TRBJ2-1; no reliable D call. The CDR3 totals 10 residues. Germline CDR1 is SGHAT and CDR2 is FQNNGV. The CDR3 spells CASRTNGQFF. The CDR3 coding sequence is TGTGCCAGCAGGACAAATGGGCAGTTCTTC.

J is TRBJ2-7 and V is TRBV14; 7 bases align to TRBD2. Trimming cost V 4 bases and J 3 bases; bases outside gene matches: 12. There are 16 residues in the CDR3. Germline CDR1 SGHDN, CDR2 FVKESK. The CDR3 sequence: CASSPYEAGLGYEQYF. CDR3 nucleotides: TGTGCCAGCAGCCCCTATGAAGCGGGGCTGGGCTACGAGCAGTACTTC.

In regard to this clonotype: A much larger clone sits a single nucleotide away, making a read error possible. This chain uses TRBV12-3 or TRBV12-4 with TRBJ2-7; no definite D call. V was clipped by 6 bases and J by 5 bases, with 17 bases between them. This CDR3 has 14 residues. The CDR3 region has the DNA TGTGCCAGCAGCCCAGCGACTGGTTTGGACGAGCAGTACTTC. Translating gives CASSPATGLDEQYF.

This clonotype was counted many times. The V call is TRBV2, the J call TRBJ2-7, with TRBD1 as a possible D gene (5 bases). The CDR3 contains 14 residues. The V gene's germline CDR1 is SNHLY and CDR2 FYNNEI. Deletions cut 6 bases from V and 0 bases from J, with 12 bases between. CDR3 in DNA: TGTGCCAGCAGGCTGACAGTTGACTCCTACGAGCAGTACTTC. This sequence encodes CASRLTVDSYEQYF.

This clonotype was counted at least ten times. The gene calls are TRBV11-2 and TRBJ1-2; possible D gene TRBD1, 6 bases. The germline V gene encodes CDR1 SGHAT and CDR2 FQNNGV. The length of the CDR3 is 13 residues. Trimming pared 5 bases from V and 8 bases from J, leaving 15 bases between. The CDR3 DNA reads as TGTGCCAGCAGCCCGGACGGGGGCAACGGCTACACCTTC. It is translated as CASSPDGGNGYTF.

CDR3 amino acids: CASSMDRVSDTGELFF. The CDR3 coding sequence is TGTGCCAGCAGTATGGACAGGGTATCGGACACCGGGGAGCTGTTTTTT. This chain joins TRBV12-3 or TRBV12-4 and TRBJ2-2, with 8 nucleotides matching TRBD1. The CDR3 extends over 16 amino acids. Trimming cost V 5 bases and J 3 bases; bases outside gene matches: 8.

The rearrangement uses TRBV7-2 and TRBJ2-3, with D hard to call. With 5 bases removed from V and 0 bases from J, the gap between germline ends came to 15 bases. CDR1 is SGHTA and CDR2 is FQGNSA in the germline V gene. The CDR3 runs to 16 residues. The DNA of the CDR3 is TGTGCCAGCAGCCTCCTCTGGTTCGGCAGCACAGATACGCAGTATTTT. Amino acids: CASSLLWFGSTDTQYF.

Note on this clonotype: A much larger clonotype is one base distant, so this may be a read error. In DNA form, the CDR3 reads TGTGCCAGCAGCGGCCGTGGGGGGGCTGAAGCTTTCTTT. Its translation is CASSGRGGAEAFF. The rearrangement joins TRBV11-3 to TRBJ1-1, with TRBD1 as a possible D gene (5 bases). Trimming took off 5 bases at V and 6 bases at J, with 13 bases between the two ends. The CDR3 contains 13 residues. CDR1 SGHNT and CDR2 YENEEA come from the germline V gene.

The V call is TRBV7-6, the J call TRBJ1-5, with D perhaps matching TRBD1 (5 bases). The germline V and J ends were trimmed by 2 bases and 7 bases, with 15 bases remaining between them. Germline CDR1 SGHVS, CDR2 FNYEAQ. The CDR3 covers 15 residues. CDR3 sequence (DNA): TGTGCCAGCAGCTTATTAGCAGGGTCGGGGCAGCCCCAGCATTTT. Protein sequence: CASSLLAGSGQPQHF.

This clonotype showed up many times. The J gene is TRBJ2-7, the V gene TRBV15; 8 nucleotides agree with TRBD1. The ends lost 0 bases at V and 4 bases at J; junction bases unmatched: 5. There are 15 residues in the CDR3. The germline gives CDR1 LNHNV, CDR2 YYDKDF (reference sequence). Here the CDR3 reads CATSRDSGGVYEQYF. The CDR3 nucleotides read TGTGCCACCAGCAGAGATTCAGGGGGCGTTTACGAGCAGTACTTC.

This chain links TRBV5-1 with TRBJ1-2, with 9 bases fitting TRBD1. The V gene's germline CDR1 is SGHRS and CDR2 YFSETQ. Trimming at V came to 4 bases and at J to 5 bases, leaving 9 bases not matched to a gene. The CDR3 has 15 amino acids. The CDR3 is CASSTVGTGNYGYTF. DNA of the CDR3: TGCGCCAGCAGCACCGTGGGGACAGGGAATTATGGCTACACCTTC.

This clonotype was seen repeatedly, ten times or more. CDR3 region: CASSLASGTYEQYF. CDR3 nucleotide sequence: TGTGCCAGCAGTTTAGCTAGCGGAACCTACGAGCAGTACTTC. The V and J genes are TRBV12-3 or TRBV12-4 and TRBJ2-7; D perhaps matches TRBD2 (6 bases). V was shortened by 0 bases and J by 2 bases, with 8 bases between the two germline ends. The CDR3 has 14 amino acids.

Written as DNA, the CDR3 is TGCAGTGCTAGAGATCCCCGGAACTATGGCTACACCTTC. Amino acids: CSARDPRNYGYTF. V usage is TRBV20-1 and J usage is TRBJ1-2, with D unresolved. Germline values: CDR1 DFQATT, CDR2 SNEGSKA (reference sequence). The CDR3 is 13 amino acids. V was cut by 0 bases and J by 2 bases, with 7 bases left in between.